Here is one TCR beta chain with its context. Its specificity is not known. The sample originates from a study of T cell responses to AZD1222 COVID-19 vaccine. Study-level background: It was second doses at about 4 or about 12 weeks that were pooled. Findings and caveats of the study: When two AZD1222 doses had been given, Spike-specific TCR breadth and depth rose. Reportedly, close to half of spike-specific TCRs are directed against unmutated variant regions. Spike was spanned by vaccine-associated CD4 TCRs, with dominance at 160-218 and 743-854.

Germline-derived CDR1 and CDR2 are SNHLY and FYNNEI. This CDR3 comprises 13 residues. V lost 4 bases to trimming and J lost 3 bases, with 7 bases between them. Using immunoSEQ multiplex PCR, the repertoire was profiled, and TCRdb retains in-frame clones only, with some absent. The sample has approximately 110,000 clones; roughly 90% are singletons. The sequence came from an adult in good health. The starting material was peripheral blood, obtained on day 0 of AZD1222 vaccination. The chain joins TRBV2 to TRBJ1-5; D is unclear. The CDR3 sequence is CASSAEPNQPQHF. As DNA, the CDR3 is TGTGCCAGCAGTGCAGAACCCAATCAGCCCCAGCATTTT. Full variable domain (outside the CDR3, taken from reference TRBV2 and TRBJ1-5): EPEVTQTPSHQVTQMGQEVILRCVPISNHLYFYWYRQILGQKVEFLVSFYNNEISEKSEIFDDQFSVERPDGSNFTLKIRSTKLEDSAMYFCASSAEPNQPQHFGDGTRLSIL.